The T cell receptor beta chain under discussion was sequenced for a study of control samples from healthy donors and cancer patients. The CDR3 consists of 15 residues. Trimming took 4 bases from V and 5 from J; bases not matched to a gene: 9. Per germline, CDR1 SGHAT and CDR2 FQNNGV. Sequencing used immunoSEQ multiplex PCR; TCRdb keeps in-frame clones, though not all of them. The sample contains approximately 120,000 clones, less than 95% of which appear only once. Sequencing was carried out using blood. The TCR was taken from a human donor in good health. The donor label of this sample is uncertain. The chain has TRBV11-2 and TRBJ1-2; 8 nucleotides align to TRBD1. For the CDR3, the DNA is TGTGCCAGCAGCTCGGTCGGCAGGGGGCCTTATGGCTACACCTTC. Protein: CASSSVGRGPYGYTF.